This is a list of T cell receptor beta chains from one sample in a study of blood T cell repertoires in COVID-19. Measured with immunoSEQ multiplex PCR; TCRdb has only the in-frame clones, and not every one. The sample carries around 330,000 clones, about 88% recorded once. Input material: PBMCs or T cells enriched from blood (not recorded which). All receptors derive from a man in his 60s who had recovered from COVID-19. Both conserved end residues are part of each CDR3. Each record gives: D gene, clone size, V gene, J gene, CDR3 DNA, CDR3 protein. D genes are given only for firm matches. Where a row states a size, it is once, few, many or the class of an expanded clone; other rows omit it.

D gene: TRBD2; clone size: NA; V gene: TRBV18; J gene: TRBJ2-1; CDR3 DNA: TGTGCCAGCTCAGGGCGGCTAGCGGGAGAGTCCAATGAGCAGTTCTTC; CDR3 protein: CASSGRLAGESNEQFF
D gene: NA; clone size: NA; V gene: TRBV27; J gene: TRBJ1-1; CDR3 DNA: TGTGCCAGCAGTTCCCACGACAGCACTGAAGCTTTCTTT; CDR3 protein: CASSSHDSTEAFF
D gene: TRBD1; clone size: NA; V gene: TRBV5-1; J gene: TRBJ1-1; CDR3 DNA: TGCGCCAGCAGGACCGGGACAGGGAACATGAACACTGAAGCTTTCTTT; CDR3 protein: CASRTGTGNMNTEAFF
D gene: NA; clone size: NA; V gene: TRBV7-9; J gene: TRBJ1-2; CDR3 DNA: TGTGCCAGCAGCTTAGTTGGGAGTGACTACACCTTC; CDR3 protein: CASSLVGSDYTF
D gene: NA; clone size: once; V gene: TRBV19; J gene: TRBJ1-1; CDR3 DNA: TGTGCCAGTAGATTAGGGACACCGAACACTGAAGCTTTCTTT; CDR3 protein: CASRLGTPNTEAFF
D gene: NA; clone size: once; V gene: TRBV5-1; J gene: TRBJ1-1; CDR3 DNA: TGCGCCAGCAGCTCCCTTCAGGTTAACACTGAAGCTTTCTTT; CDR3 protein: CASSSLQVNTEAFF
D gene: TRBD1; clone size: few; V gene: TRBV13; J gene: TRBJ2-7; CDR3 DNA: TGTGCCAGCAGCTTAGGGTCTGGGACAGGGGATGACTACGAGCAGTACTTC; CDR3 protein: CASSLGSGTGDDYEQYF
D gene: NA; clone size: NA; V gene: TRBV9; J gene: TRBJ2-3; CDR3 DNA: TGTGCCAGCAGCGTCCGCGCCGACAGGTCTAGCACAGATACGCAGTATTTT; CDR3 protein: CASSVRADRSSTDTQYF
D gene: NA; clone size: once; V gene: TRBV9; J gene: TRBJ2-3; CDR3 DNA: TGTGCCAGCAGCGAGGGGGGGGGCACAGATACGCAGTATTTT; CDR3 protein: CASSEGGGTDTQYF
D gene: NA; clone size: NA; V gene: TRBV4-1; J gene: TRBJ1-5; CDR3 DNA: TGCGCCAGCAGCCAAGGGCAACAGCTTAATCAGCCCCAGCATTTT; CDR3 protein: CASSQGQQLNQPQHF
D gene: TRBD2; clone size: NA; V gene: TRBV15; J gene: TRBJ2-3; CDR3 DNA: TGTGCCACCAGCAGAGATCTGACTAGCGGGAGGCCAGATACGCAGTATTTT; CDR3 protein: CATSRDLTSGRPDTQYF
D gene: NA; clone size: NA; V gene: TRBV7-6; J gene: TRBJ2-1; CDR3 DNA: TGTGCCAGCAGCTCAATAAAACTTGAGGGGCAGTTCTTC; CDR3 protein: CASSSIKLEGQFF
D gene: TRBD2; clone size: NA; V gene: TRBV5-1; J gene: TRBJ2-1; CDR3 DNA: TGCGCCAGCAGCTTGGTCCCTAGCGGAAACAATGAGCAGTTCTTC; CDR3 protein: CASSLVPSGNNEQFF
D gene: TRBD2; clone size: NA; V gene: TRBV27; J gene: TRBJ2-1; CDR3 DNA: TGTGCCAGCAGATCGGGACTAGCGGGAGCCGCGTTCTTC; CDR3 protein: CASRSGLAGAAFF
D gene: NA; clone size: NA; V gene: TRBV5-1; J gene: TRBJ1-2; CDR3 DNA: TGCGCCAGCACTCTTTCGGGAGGGGGAAACTATGGCTACACCTTC; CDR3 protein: CASTLSGGGNYGYTF
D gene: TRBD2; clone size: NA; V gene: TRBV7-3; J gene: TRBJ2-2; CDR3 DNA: TGTGCCAGCAGTCCCCAGGGGACTAGTATTTATGCCGGGGAGCTGTTTTTT; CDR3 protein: CASSPQGTSIYAGELFF
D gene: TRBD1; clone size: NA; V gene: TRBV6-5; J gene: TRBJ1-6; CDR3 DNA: TGTGCCAGCAGGACGGGACAGGGAACTTCACCCCTCCACTTT; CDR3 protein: CASRTGQGTSPLHF
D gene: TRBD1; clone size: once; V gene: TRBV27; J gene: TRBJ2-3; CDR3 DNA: TGTGCCAGCAGTTTAGGGACAGGGGATTTTACAGATACGCAGTATTTT; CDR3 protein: CASSLGTGDFTDTQYF
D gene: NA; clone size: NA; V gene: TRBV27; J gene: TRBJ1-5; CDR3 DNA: TGTGCCAGCAGCCGGACACTCAATCAGCCCCAGCATTTT; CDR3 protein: CASSRTLNQPQHF
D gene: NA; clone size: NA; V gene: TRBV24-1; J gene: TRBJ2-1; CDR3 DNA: TGTGCCACCAGTGATTCCAAGACTAGTCTACATGAGCAGTTCTTC; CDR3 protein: CATSDSKTSLHEQFF
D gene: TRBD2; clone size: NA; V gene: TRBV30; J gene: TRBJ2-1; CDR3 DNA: TGTGCCTGGAGTAAGACGACTAGCGGGAGGGCTTACAATGAGCAGTTCTTC; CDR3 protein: CAWSKTTSGRAYNEQFF
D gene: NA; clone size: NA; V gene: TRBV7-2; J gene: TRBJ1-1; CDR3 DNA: TGTGCCAGCAGCAAACAGGGGAACACTGAAGCTTTCTTT; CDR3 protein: CASSKQGNTEAFF
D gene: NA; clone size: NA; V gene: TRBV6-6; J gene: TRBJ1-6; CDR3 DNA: TGTGCCAGCAGGGCAGGGCCAGGTTCACCCCTCCACTTT; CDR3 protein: CASRAGPGSPLHF
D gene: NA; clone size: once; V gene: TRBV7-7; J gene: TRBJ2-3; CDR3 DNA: TGTGCTAGCAGCTCAGGGGCCACTAACGCGGGTACAGATACGCAGTATTTT; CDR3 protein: CASSSGATNAGTDTQYF
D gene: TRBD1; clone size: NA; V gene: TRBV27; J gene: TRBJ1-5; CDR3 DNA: TGTGCCAGCAGTTTACTTGGACAGGGGGCGATCAATCAGCCCCAGCATTTT; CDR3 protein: CASSLLGQGAINQPQHF
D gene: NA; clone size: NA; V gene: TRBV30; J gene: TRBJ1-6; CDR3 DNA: TGTGCCTGGATGCGGGCCACGAACCTGAATTCACCCCTCCACTTT; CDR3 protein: CAWMRATNLNSPLHF
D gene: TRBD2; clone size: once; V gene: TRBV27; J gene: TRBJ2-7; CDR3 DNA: TGTGCCAGCAGGATCGCTAGCGGGGGGGCTTACGAGCAGTACTTC; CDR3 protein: CASRIASGGAYEQYF
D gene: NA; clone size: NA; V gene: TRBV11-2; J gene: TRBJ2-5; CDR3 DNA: TGTGCCAGCAGCCTTTCTGTCGGGAGTACGGAGACCCAGTACTTC; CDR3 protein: CASSLSVGSTETQYF
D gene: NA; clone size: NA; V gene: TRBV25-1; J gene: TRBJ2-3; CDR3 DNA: TGTGCCAGCAGTGATCGGGTGGAGGGCACAGATACGCAGTATTTT; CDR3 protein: CASSDRVEGTDTQYF
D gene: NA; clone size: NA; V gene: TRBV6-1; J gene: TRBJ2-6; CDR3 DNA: TGTGCCAGCAGTGAAAAACAGGACGGGGCCAACGTCCTGACTTTC; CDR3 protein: CASSEKQDGANVLTF
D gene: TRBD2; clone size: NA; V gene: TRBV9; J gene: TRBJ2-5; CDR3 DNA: TGTGCCAGCAGCGTATTTGCGGGAGACAAAGAGACCCAGTACTTC; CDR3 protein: CASSVFAGDKETQYF
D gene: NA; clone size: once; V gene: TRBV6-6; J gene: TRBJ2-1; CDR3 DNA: TGTGCCAGCGGAGCTACTACTGAGCGACAGTTCTTC; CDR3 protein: CASGATTERQFF
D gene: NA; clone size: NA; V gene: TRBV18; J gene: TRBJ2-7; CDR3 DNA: TGTGCCAGCTCACCGACCGGGACACCCTACGAGCAGTACTTC; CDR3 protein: CASSPTGTPYEQYF
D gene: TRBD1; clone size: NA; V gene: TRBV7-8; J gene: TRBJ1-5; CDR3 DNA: TGTGCCAGCAGCTTAGCGTTAATTCGACAGGGGTGGGATCAGCCCCAGCATTTT; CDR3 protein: CASSLALIRQGWDQPQHF
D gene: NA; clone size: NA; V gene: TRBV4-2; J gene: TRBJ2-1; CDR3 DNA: TGTGCCAGCAGCCAAGCCCCCAGTGCCTACAATGAGCAGTTCTTC; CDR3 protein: CASSQAPSAYNEQFF
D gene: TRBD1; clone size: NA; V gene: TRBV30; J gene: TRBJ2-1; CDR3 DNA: TGTGCCTGGAGCCCACCTCGAACAGGGGGCGTTTTTAGTGAGCAGTTCTTC; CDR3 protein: CAWSPPRTGGVFSEQFF
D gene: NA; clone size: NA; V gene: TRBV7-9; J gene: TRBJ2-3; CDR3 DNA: TGTGCCAGCAGCCGACGGGATTCCTCACTCCCAGATACGCAGTATTTT; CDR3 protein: CASSRRDSSLPDTQYF
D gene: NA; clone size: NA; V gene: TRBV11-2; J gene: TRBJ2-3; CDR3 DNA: TGTGCCAGCAGCTTATCCGGTAGCACAGATACGCAGTATTTT; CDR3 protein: CASSLSGSTDTQYF
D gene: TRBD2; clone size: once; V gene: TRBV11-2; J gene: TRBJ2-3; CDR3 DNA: TGTGCCAGCAGCCCCAGACTAGCGGAACACACAGATACGCAGTATTTT; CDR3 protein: CASSPRLAEHTDTQYF
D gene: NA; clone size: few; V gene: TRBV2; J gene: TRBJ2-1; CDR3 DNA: TGTGCCAGCAGTTACTTCCCTGGTTCGAATGAGCAGTTCTTC; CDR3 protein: CASSYFPGSNEQFF
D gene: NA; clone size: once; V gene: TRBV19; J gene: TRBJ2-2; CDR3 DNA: TGTGCCAGTAGTATGAGTCGGAACACCGGGGAGCTGTTTTTT; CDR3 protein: CASSMSRNTGELFF
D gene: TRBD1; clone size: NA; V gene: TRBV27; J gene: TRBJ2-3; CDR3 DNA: TGTGCCAGCAGTTTCTTCGCGGGACAGGGGGCTTCAGATACGCAGTATTTT; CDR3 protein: CASSFFAGQGASDTQYF
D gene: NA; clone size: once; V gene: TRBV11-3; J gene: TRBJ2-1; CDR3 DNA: TGTGCCAGCAGCCGCGGGGCGGGGAATGAGCAGTTCTTC; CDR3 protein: CASSRGAGNEQFF
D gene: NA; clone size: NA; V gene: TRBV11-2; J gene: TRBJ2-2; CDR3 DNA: TGTGCCAGCAGCCCAACGGGAGCCGGGGAGCTGTTTTTT; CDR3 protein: CASSPTGAGELFF
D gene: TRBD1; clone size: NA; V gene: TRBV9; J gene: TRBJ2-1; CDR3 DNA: TGTGCCAGCAGCGAAGGGACAGGGAACAATGAGCAGTTCTTC; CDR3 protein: CASSEGTGNNEQFF
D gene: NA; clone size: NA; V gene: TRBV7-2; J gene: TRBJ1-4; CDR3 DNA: TGTGCCAGCAGCTTAGGTAGGGGTCGGAAACTGTTTTTT; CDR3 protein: CASSLGRGRKLFF
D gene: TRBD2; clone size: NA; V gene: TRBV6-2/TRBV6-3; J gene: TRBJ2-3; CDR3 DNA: TGTGCCAGCAGCCCTCTAGCGGGGGGCGTCGCAGATACGCAGTATTTT; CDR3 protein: CASSPLAGGVADTQYF
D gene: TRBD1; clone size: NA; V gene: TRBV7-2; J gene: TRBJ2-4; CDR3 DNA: TGTGCCAGCAGCTTTACCGGACAGGGGTCGTACATTCAGTACTTC; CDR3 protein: CASSFTGQGSYIQYF
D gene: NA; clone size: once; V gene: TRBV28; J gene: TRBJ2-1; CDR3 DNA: TGTGCCAGCAGCGTCGTAGGGAGGGAGCAGTTCTTC; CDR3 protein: CASSVVGREQFF
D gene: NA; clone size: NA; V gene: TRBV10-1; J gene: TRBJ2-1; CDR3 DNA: TGCGCCAGCAGTGATAGTTGGGCTAGCGTTGGCAATGAGCAGTTCTTC; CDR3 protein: CASSDSWASVGNEQFF
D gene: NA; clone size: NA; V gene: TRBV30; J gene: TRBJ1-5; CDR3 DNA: TGTGCCTACCGGGACAACACCGCGAATCAGCCCCAGCATTTT; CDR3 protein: CAYRDNTANQPQHF
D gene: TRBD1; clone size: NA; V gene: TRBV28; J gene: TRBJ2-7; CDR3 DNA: TGTGCCAGCAGCCTGACAGGGCCCTACGAGCAGTACTTC; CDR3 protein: CASSLTGPYEQYF
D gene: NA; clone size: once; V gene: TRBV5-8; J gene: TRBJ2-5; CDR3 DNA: TGTGCCAGCAGCCCCCCAGACAGGACCCAGTACTTC; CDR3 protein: CASSPPDRTQYF
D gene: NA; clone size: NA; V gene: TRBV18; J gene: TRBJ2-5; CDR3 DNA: TGTGCCAGCTCACCACGTGCGGGGCAAGAGACCCAGTACTTC; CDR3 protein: CASSPRAGQETQYF
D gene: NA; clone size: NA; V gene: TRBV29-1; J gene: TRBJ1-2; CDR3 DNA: TGCAGCGGGGGGGAGGCTTCAAACTATGGCTACACCTTC; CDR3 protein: CSGGEASNYGYTF
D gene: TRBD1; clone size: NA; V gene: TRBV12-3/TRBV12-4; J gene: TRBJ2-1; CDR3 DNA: TGTGCCAGCAGAGTCCCAGGGGGCTATGAGCAGTTCTTC; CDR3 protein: CASRVPGGYEQFF
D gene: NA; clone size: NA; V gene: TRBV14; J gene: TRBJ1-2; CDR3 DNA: TGTGCCAGCAGCCCTACCGGGGGAACTAACTATGGCTACACCTTC; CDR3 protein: CASSPTGGTNYGYTF
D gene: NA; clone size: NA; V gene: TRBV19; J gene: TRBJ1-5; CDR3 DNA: TGTGCCAGTAGGAGTTCGTTGGGACAATATAGCAATCAGCCCCAGCATTTT; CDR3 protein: CASRSSLGQYSNQPQHF
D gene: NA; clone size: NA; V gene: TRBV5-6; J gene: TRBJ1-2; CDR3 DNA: TGTGCCAGCAGCTTGGCCGGGTTCTCTGGCTACACCTTC; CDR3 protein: CASSLAGFSGYTF